This T cell receptor (beta chain) stems from a study of spatial heterogeneity in lung cancer. V trimming: 3 bases; J trimming: 3 bases; junction bases outside the gene matches: 5. Germline assignment: CDR1 DFQATT and CDR2 SNEGSKA (reference sequence). The CDR3 sequence is 14 residues long. Regarding the study as a whole: Tumor mutation count correlated with how many alpha and beta TCRs expanded intratumorally.

A unique molecular identifier was attached to every TCR cDNA molecule. TCRdb processed the 5' RACE reads anew with MiXCR; each CDR3 protein has one entry. The table has approximately 5,000 distinct CDR3 sequences, under 25% seen once; the top ten hold more than 9.5%. With regard to this clonotype: What it binds is not known.

Time point specified: sample taken at primary tumor resection. This TCR came from a male donor with early-stage non-small cell lung cancer. This chain joins TRBV20-1 and TRBJ2-1, with 7 bases fitting TRBD2. The sequencing used lung tumor tissue, collected at surgery. This chain's CDR3 is CSASMGGSYNEQFF. CDR3 DNA sequence: TGCAGTGCTAGTATGGGGGGGAGCTACAATGAGCAGTTCTTC.